Included here is one T cell receptor (beta chain) sequence, with context. As yet, its antigen is unknown. This record comes from a study of siplizumab effects on memory and regulatory T cells. Trimming left V 3 bases short and J 1 base short, with 9 bases between. From germline, CDR1 is MDHEN and CDR2 SYDVKM. The CDR3 is made up of 14 amino acids. Assay used: immunoSEQ multiplex PCR; TCRdb lists only in-frame clones, some missing. The data contain some 46,000 clones, roughly 93% of them singletons. Study conclusions and caveats: Phenotypic classification as naive or memory proved unattainable for roughly 80-96% of proliferating CD4+ or CD8+ clones.

Specimen: CD8+ T cells sorted from blood. The chain recombines TRBV28 with TRBJ1-1, with D tentatively TRBD1 (5 bases). This TCR derives from a human donor in good health. In DNA form, the CDR3 reads TGTGCCAGCAGTTTGTGGCAGGGGAACACTGAAGCTTTCTTT. Protein sequence: CASSLWQGNTEAFF.